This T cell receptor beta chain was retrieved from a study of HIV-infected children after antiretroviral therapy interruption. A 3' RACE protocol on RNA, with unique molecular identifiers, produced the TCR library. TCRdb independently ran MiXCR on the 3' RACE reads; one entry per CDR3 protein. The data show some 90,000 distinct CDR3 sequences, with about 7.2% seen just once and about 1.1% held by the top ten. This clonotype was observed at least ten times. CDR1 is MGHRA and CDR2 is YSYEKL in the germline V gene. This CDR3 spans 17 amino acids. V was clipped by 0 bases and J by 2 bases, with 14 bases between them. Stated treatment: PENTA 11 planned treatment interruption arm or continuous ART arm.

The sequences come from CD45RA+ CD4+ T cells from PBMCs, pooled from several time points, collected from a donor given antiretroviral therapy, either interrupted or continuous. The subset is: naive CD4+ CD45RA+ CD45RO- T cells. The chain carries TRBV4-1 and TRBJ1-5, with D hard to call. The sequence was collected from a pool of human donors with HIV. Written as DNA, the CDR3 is TGCGCCAGCAGCCAAGACATCTCCTCCCTGGGCAATCAGCCCCAGCATTTT. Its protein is CASSQDISSLGNQPQHF.